The 23 T cell receptor beta chains below all came from one sample that was sequenced in a study of Ad26.COV2.S vaccination and SARS-CoV-2 variants. Regarding treatment: around 19 received Ad26.COV2.S at low or high dose, single or two shots; several received placebo; per-sample allocation not given. At day 63 after the first vaccine or placebo injection, samples were drawn. Sequencing used immunoSEQ multiplex PCR; TCRdb keeps in-frame clones, though not all of them. The sample includes 350,000 to 450,000 clones, 80% to 95% of them seen just once. The sample was peripheral blood, taken in a trial of Ad26.COV2.S vaccine versus placebo. The receptors were gathered from a person between 18 and 65 years old who received the Ad26.COV2.S COVID-19 vaccine or a placebo.

The rearrangement joins TRBV18 to TRBJ2-2; D is perhaps TRBD2 (6 bases). V was trimmed by 2 bases and J by 1 base, leaving 11 bases between them. This CDR3 has 16 residues. Germline V gives CDR1 KGHSH, CDR2 LQKENI. In DNA, the CDR3 is TGTGCCAGCTCACCAGGAGGGGCCAAGAACACCGGGGAGCTGTTTTTT. Its translation: CASSPGGAKNTGELFF.

This sequence joins TRBV9 and TRBJ1-4; 8 positions agree with TRBD1. Losses at the gene ends were 3 bases for V and 8 bases for J; bases not matched to a gene: 9. This CDR3 region has 15 residues. Germline assignment: CDR1 SGDLS and CDR2 YYNGEE. This CDR3 reads CASSGRGQAEEKLFF. CDR3 sequence (DNA): TGTGCCAGCAGCGGCAGGGGGCAAGCTGAGGAAAAACTGTTTTTT.

V is TRBV19 and J is TRBJ2-1, with 13 bases identical to TRBD2. Germline-derived CDR1 and CDR2 are LNHDA and SQIVND (reference sequence). The CDR3 runs to 16 residues. V shed 3 bases, J shed 6 bases, and the junction held 5 bases outside the gene matches. The CDR3 here is CASSIGLAGALNEQFF. In nucleotides, the CDR3 is TGTGCCAGTAGTATTGGACTAGCGGGGGCCCTCAATGAGCAGTTCTTC.

This clone has just one count. This chain joins TRBV6-1 and TRBJ1-2; D is uncertain. Per germline, CDR1 MNHNS and CDR2 SASEGT. The CDR3 is made up of 16 amino acids. V was shortened by 1 base and J by 0 bases, with 12 bases between the two germline ends. For the CDR3, the DNA is TGTGCCAGCAGTGAAGGTTTAGACTTAGCTAACTATGGCTACACCTTC. It encodes CASSEGLDLANYGYTF.

This chain uses TRBV6-2 or TRBV6-3 with TRBJ2-7; D possibly matches TRBD1 or TRBD2 (5 bases each). Germline V gives CDR1 MNHEY, CDR2 SVGEGT. CDR3 size: 16 residues. V shed 0 bases and J shed 6 bases, with 18 bases lying between them. CDR3 in amino acids: CASSYSMQGRFSEQYF. CDR3 sequence (DNA): TGTGCCAGCAGTTACTCGATGCAGGGACGGTTCAGCGAGCAGTACTTC.

CDR3 bases: TGTGCCAGCAGCTTAGCTTCCGGGCTCCAAGATTGGACCCAGTACTTC. It translates to CASSLASGLQDWTQYF. The genes are TRBV7-8 and TRBJ2-5, with unresolved D. The CDR3 covers 16 residues. Trimming removed 0 bases at V and 7 bases at J, with 18 bases between. CDR1 and CDR2 (germline): SGHVS, FQNEAQ.

This chain joins TRBV29-1 and TRBJ2-5, with a tentative D call TRBD1 (6 bases). Looked up from germline, CDR1 is SQVTM and CDR2 is ANQGSEA. There are 15 residues in the CDR3. V was cut by 0 bases and J by 1 base, with 12 bases left in between. The CDR3 nucleotides read TGCAGCGTTGAAGATACAGGGTTTCCCCAAGAGACCCAGTACTTC. It is translated as CSVEDTGFPQETQYF.

This sequence joins TRBV9 and TRBJ1-6, with D unclear. CDR1 SGDLS and CDR2 YYNGEE come from the germline V gene. The V gene lost 0 bases and the J gene lost 13 bases, with 17 bases spanning the gap. CDR3 length: 15 amino acids. The CDR3 DNA sequence: TGTGCCAGCAGCGTAGAAATGTCCGGCATCAGCCCCCTCCACTTT. This translates into CASSVEMSGISPLHF.

The gene calls are TRBV15 and TRBJ1-3; D is possibly TRBD1 (6 bases). The germline V and J ends were trimmed by 0 bases and 4 bases, with 10 bases remaining between them. The CDR3 sequence is 15 residues long. CDR1 is LNHNV and CDR2 is YYDKDF in the germline V gene (reference sequence). The DNA for the CDR3 is TGTGCCACCAGCAGAGATCTCGGACAGGGAAACACCATATATTTT. Translating it yields CATSRDLGQGNTIYF.

The V call is TRBV6-1, the J call TRBJ1-5; D not resolved. With 7 bases removed from V and 0 bases from J, the gap between germline ends came to 4 bases. The CDR3 is 12 amino acids. Germline values: CDR1 MNHNS, CDR2 SASEGT. The CDR3 is CASTDSNQPQHF. Written as DNA, the CDR3 is TGTGCCAGCACAGATAGCAATCAGCCCCAGCATTTT.

The chain recombines TRBV27 with TRBJ2-5, with D unclear. CDR1 MNHEY and CDR2 SMNVEV come from the germline V gene (reference sequence). There are 14 residues in the CDR3. Trimming shortened V by 3 bases and J by 7 bases, and 15 bases separated the two germline ends. The CDR3 DNA reads TGTGCCAGCAGTTTTTTGTCAGAACCGGGGACCCAGTACTTC. Translated: CASSFLSEPGTQYF.

The chain links TRBV27 to TRBJ1-4; a possible D gene is TRBD1 (6 bases). Germline values: CDR1 MNHEY, CDR2 SMNVEV (reference sequence). This CDR3 has 14 residues. V was cut by 5 bases and J by 8 bases, with 15 bases left in between. As DNA, the CDR3 is TGTGCCAGCAGTAACGGGGGCGGCGGAGAAAAACTGTTTTTT. Amino acid sequence: CASSNGGGGEKLFF.

This sequence joins TRBV19 and TRBJ2-6; 7 positions match TRBD2. Trimming took 2 bases from V and 3 from J; bases not matched to a gene: 1. From germline, CDR1 is LNHDA and CDR2 SQIVND (reference sequence). This CDR3 comprises 15 residues. DNA of the CDR3: TGTGCCAGTAGTATATCGGGGGGTGGGGCCAACGTCCTGACTTTC. Encoded protein: CASSISGGGANVLTF.

This clone was counted a few times. The chain uses TRBV9 and TRBJ2-7; 8 bases map to TRBD2. The germline V gene encodes CDR1 SGDLS and CDR2 YYNGEE. Trimming removed 3 bases from V and 2 bases from J; junction bases left unmatched: 10. This CDR3 spans 16 amino acids. CDR3 in DNA: TGTGCCAGCAGCGCGAGGGGTCGGGAGGGAGCCTACGAGCAGTACTTC. It yields the protein CASSARGREGAYEQYF.

V and J are TRBV7-2 and TRBJ1-2; 8 nucleotides align to TRBD1. The V gene's germline CDR1 is SGHTA and CDR2 FQGNSA. V was clipped by 2 bases and J by 6 bases; unmatched bases: 5. The CDR3 runs 14 residues. The CDR3 DNA is TGTGCCAGCAGCTTAACAGGACAGGGCGATGGCTACACCTTC. This codes for CASSLTGQGDGYTF.

This clone was counted once. The V and J genes are TRBV15 and TRBJ2-7; TRBD1 matches at 8 bases. There are 13 residues in the CDR3. Germline V gives CDR1 LNHNV, CDR2 YYDKDF (reference sequence). Unmatched junction bases numbered 2, after V lost 4 bases and J lost 3 bases. CDR3 DNA sequence: TGTGCCACCAGCATTGGACAGGGCTACGAGCAGTACTTC. Protein: CATSIGQGYEQYF.

The V gene is TRBV7-2, the J gene TRBJ2-7; D perhaps matches TRBD2 (7 bases). Germline loops: CDR1 SGHTA, CDR2 FQGNSA. The CDR3 extends over 14 amino acids. The germline V and J ends were trimmed by 2 bases and 2 bases, with 10 bases remaining between them. This chain's CDR3 is CASSLLGGPYEQYF. The CDR3 region has the DNA TGTGCCAGCAGCTTACTCGGGGGGCCCTACGAGCAGTACTTC. The variable domain in full, completed from reference TRBV7-2 and TRBJ2-7, reads GAGVSQSPSNKVTEKGKDVELRCDPISGHTALYWYRQSLGQGLEFLIYFQGNSAPDKSGLPSDRFSAERTGGSVSTLTIQRTQQEDSAVYLCASSLLGGPYEQYFGPGTRLTVT.

This clone occurred once. The rearrangement links TRBV7-2 to TRBJ2-1, with a possible D match to TRBD2 (6 bases). Trimming took 1 base from V and 5 from J, leaving 12 bases between them. Germline V gives CDR1 SGHTA, CDR2 FQGNSA. This CDR3 spans 15 amino acids. The CDR3 DNA reads as TGTGCCAGCAGCTTAGAACTAGCAGGACACAATGAGCAGTTCTTC. It yields the protein CASSLELAGHNEQFF.

The V and J genes are TRBV9 and TRBJ1-2; D not certain. V was shortened by 0 bases and J by 5 bases, with 17 bases between the two germline ends. The CDR3 length is 16 residues. Germline CDR1 and CDR2: SGDLS and YYNGEE. The CDR3 DNA sequence: TGTGCCAGCAGCGTAGGGTGGGGAGGAGACGGGTATGGCTACACCTTC. It is translated as CASSVGWGGDGYGYTF.

This clone was counted a few times. The gene calls are TRBV5-8 and TRBJ2-7; maybe TRBD1 (5 bases). This CDR3 region has 12 residues. In germline, CDR1 is SGHTS, CDR2 YDEGEE. The ends were cut back, 4 bases at V and 3 bases at J, with 8 bases in the middle. CDR3 loop: CASSLTVYEQYF. The CDR3 region has the DNA TGTGCCAGCAGCCTGACAGTCTACGAGCAGTACTTC.

This clone was observed a single time. The chain recombines TRBV19 with TRBJ2-2; D is unresolved. The DNA end is a closer match to TRBJ1-4, so the J assignment may be wrong. The CDR3 covers 12 residues. CDR1 is LNHDA and CDR2 is SQIVND in the germline V gene (reference sequence). This CDR3 is CASSIDLGKLFF. The CDR3, as DNA: TGTGCCAGTAGTATAGATCTGGGAAAACTGTTTTTT.

The CDR3 DNA reads as TGTGCCAGCAACAGGGGAGTAGGTGAAAAACTGTTTTTT. It encodes CASNRGVGEKLFF. This sequence joins TRBV25-1 and TRBJ1-4; TRBD1 aligns across 7 bases. The CDR3 length is 13 residues. Germline lookup yields CDR1 MGHDK and CDR2 SYGVNS. With V trimmed by 7 bases and J by 7 bases, 6 bases remained unmatched.

The chain couples TRBV10-1 to TRBJ2-1, with 7 positions matching TRBD1. CDR3 length: 14 amino acids. The germline V gene has CDR1 WNHNN and CDR2 SYGVQD (reference sequence). The trim removed 4 bases at V and 2 bases at J, leaving 2 bases unmatched. CDR3 bases: TGCGCCAGCAGTGGCCAGGGGGCCTACAATGAGCAGTTCTTC. Translated, it gives CASSGQGAYNEQFF.